These T cell receptor beta chains were read from a single sample in a study of blood T cell repertoires in COVID-19. Sequencing was performed with immunoSEQ multiplex PCR; in TCRdb, only in-frame clones are kept and a portion is missing. This table holds around 120,000 clones, 70% to 80% found once. Sequenced: peripheral blood. The receptors originated from a human donor in a cohort sampled during active COVID-19. CDR3s include the opening cysteine and the closing phenylalanine or tryptophan. The D gene is left open where the match is weak. Expanded clones get a size class; other rows say once, few or many, or leave the size out.

size	D	V	J	DNA	CDR3
-	TRBD2	TRBV5-6	TRBJ2-5	TGTGCCAGCAGCCAAGAACTAGCGGGAACGGAGACCCAGTACTTC	CASSQELAGTETQYF
-	-	TRBV7-9	TRBJ2-5	TGTGCCAGCAGCTTCCCCGGGGGAGCTCCGCAGACCCAGTACTTC	CASSFPGGAPQTQYF
-	-	TRBV11-1	TRBJ2-7	TGTGCCAGCAGCTCAAAAAACCCCCGACTCTACGAGCAGTACTTC	CASSSKNPRLYEQYF
-	-	TRBV4-1	TRBJ1-1	TGCGCCAGCAGCCAACGCAGGGAGAACACTGAAGCTTTCTTT	CASSQRRENTEAFF
-	TRBD1	TRBV4-3	TRBJ2-1	TGCGCCAGCAGCCAAGAACCGGGACAGACGTACAATGAGCAGTTCTTC	CASSQEPGQTYNEQFF
-	-	TRBV30	TRBJ1-5	TGTGCCTGGAGTGTTGTGCGGGGGTTTGATAGCAATCAGCCCCAGCATTTT	CAWSVVRGFDSNQPQHF
-	-	TRBV19	TRBJ2-4	TGTGCCAGTAGTTTCAGGGCGTCGGACATTCAGTACTTC	CASSFRASDIQYF
-	TRBD1	TRBV10-3	TRBJ1-1	TGTGCCATCAGTACCGACAGGGGGTGGGAAGCTTTCTTT	CAISTDRGWEAFF
-	TRBD2	TRBV29-1	TRBJ2-2	TGCAGCGTTTTGGGTCTAGCGGGGACCGGGGAGCTGTTTTTT	CSVLGLAGTGELFF
-	-	TRBV12-3/TRBV12-4	TRBJ1-1	TGTGCCAGCAGCTATGGACAGAACACTGAAGCTTTCTTT	CASSYGQNTEAFF
few	TRBD1	TRBV18	TRBJ1-2	TGTGCCAGCTCACCACCGGGACAGGACACATATGGCTACACCTTC	CASSPPGQDTYGYTF
-	-	TRBV21-1	TRBJ1-2	TGTGCCAGCAGCACCCGTGGACAGGGAGGGTCGGACAACTATGGCTACACCTTC	CASSTRGQGGSDNYGYTF
-	-	TRBV27	TRBJ2-1	TGTGCCAGCAAAAGAGGTTACAATGAGCAGTTCTTC	CASKRGYNEQFF
-	TRBD1	TRBV2	TRBJ1-2	TGTGCCAGCAGGAGACAGGGGTATGGCTACACCTTC	CASRRQGYGYTF
few	TRBD1	TRBV28	TRBJ2-7	TGTGCCAGCAGTTTAACAGGGGCTTCCTACGAGCAGTACTTC	CASSLTGASYEQYF
-	-	TRBV19	TRBJ2-3	TGTGCCAGTAGTATTGGGGGGGCCAAAGATACGCAGTATTTT	CASSIGGAKDTQYF
-	-	TRBV5-4	TRBJ2-1	TGTGCCAGCAGCAGCCAGGACAATGAGCAGTTCTTC	CASSSQDNEQFF
-	TRBD2	TRBV19	TRBJ2-2	TGTGCCAGTAGTATCGGGCTAGCGGGAGTGACCGGGGAGCTGTTTTTT	CASSIGLAGVTGELFF
-	TRBD2	TRBV7-6	TRBJ2-5	TGTGCCAGCAGCTTAGGGCCAGCGGGGGAAGAGACCCAGTACTTC	CASSLGPAGEETQYF
few	TRBD2	TRBV5-4	TRBJ2-1	TGTGCCAGCAGCCCAGGACTAGCGGGTTTTTTCCTTGACAATGAGCAGTTCTTC	CASSPGLAGFFLDNEQFF
-	-	TRBV6-5	TRBJ1-3	TGTGCCAGCTTGGGCAGGGCCGGCTCTGGAAACACCATATATTTT	CASLGRAGSGNTIYF
few	-	TRBV6-2/TRBV6-3	TRBJ2-5	TGTGCCAGCAGCCTTAGGGACTTTCCATGGGAGACCCAGTACTTC	CASSLRDFPWETQYF
-	TRBD2	TRBV6-5	TRBJ2-5	TGTGCCAGCAGTTCACTAGCGGGAGAGCAAGAGACCCAGTACTTC	CASSSLAGEQETQYF
few	-	TRBV29-1	TRBJ2-5	TGCAGCGTGGCAAAACAGGGGACCCAGTACTTC	CSVAKQGTQYF
-	-	TRBV7-3	TRBJ2-1	TGTGCCAGCAGCTTAAGCGCGGGCGGAGATCGTGAGCAGTTCTTC	CASSLSAGGDREQFF
few	-	TRBV11-2	TRBJ1-4	TGTGCCAGCAGCTTAGGGCAGGCCAGGGAGGCTGAAAAACTGTTTTTT	CASSLGQAREAEKLFF
-	-	TRBV6-5	TRBJ1-3	TGTGCCAGCCTGAGGAAGATCGGCTCTGGAAACACCATATATTTT	CASLRKIGSGNTIYF
-	TRBD1	TRBV4-1	TRBJ2-3	TGCGCCAGCAGCCAAGAGAGGGGGCGCGGCACAGATACGCAGTATTTT	CASSQERGRGTDTQYF
-	TRBD1	TRBV23-1	TRBJ1-2	TGCGCCAGCAGTAGACAGGGAATTTGGTATGGCTACACCTTC	CASSRQGIWYGYTF
many	-	TRBV7-9	TRBJ1-2	TGTGCCAGCAGCCTAAGTACGTGGGGCGGCTATGGCTACACCTTC	CASSLSTWGGYGYTF
-	-	TRBV9	TRBJ2-1	TGTGCCAGCAGCGTAACGGACAGTACTTATGAGCAGTTCTTC	CASSVTDSTYEQFF
once	TRBD1	TRBV30	TRBJ2-6	TGTGCCTGGAGTGGGTTACCGGGACAGGGGGCATATGGGGCCAACGTCCTGACTTTC	CAWSGLPGQGAYGANVLTF
-	-	TRBV5-1	TRBJ2-7	TGCGCCAGCAGCTTGGTGTCTAGCGAGGCCTACGAGCAGTACTTC	CASSLVSSEAYEQYF
-	-	TRBV2	TRBJ2-7	TGTGCCAGCAGAGCCAACGACTACGAGCAGTACTTC	CASRANDYEQYF
-	TRBD2	TRBV5-1	TRBJ2-6	TGCGCCAGCAGCTTGGGGTTTGCGGGGGACTCTGGGGCCAACGTCCTGACTTTC	CASSLGFAGDSGANVLTF
-	-	TRBV11-2	TRBJ1-6	TGTGCCAGCAGCCCCCAACAGGGAGGGAATTCACCCCTCCACTTT	CASSPQQGGNSPLHF
-	TRBD1	TRBV28	TRBJ1-2	TGTGCCAGCAGTTCGGGACAGGGTGAACTCGATGGCTACACCTTC	CASSSGQGELDGYTF
-	TRBD2	TRBV19	TRBJ2-3	TGTGCCAGTACCCTCGGAGCGGGATTAGCAGATACGCAGTATTTT	CASTLGAGLADTQYF
-	-	TRBV7-3	TRBJ2-1	TGTGCCAGCAGCTTAAAGCAGGGATCCTACAATGAGCAGTTCTTC	CASSLKQGSYNEQFF
-	TRBD1	TRBV6-6	TRBJ2-3	TGTGCCAGCAGTTATTCGAGACAGGGTGATACGCAGTATTTT	CASSYSRQGDTQYF
-	-	TRBV5-4	TRBJ1-2	TGTGCCAGCAGCCCCGGTTGGGCCAACTATGGCTACACCTTC	CASSPGWANYGYTF
-	TRBD1	TRBV7-7	TRBJ1-3	TGTGCCAGCAGCCCCCTACCGGGACAGAAACCTCAGTGGGCTGGAAACACCATATATTTT	CASSPLPGQKPQWAGNTIYF
few	TRBD1	TRBV7-2	TRBJ1-5	TGTGCCAGCAGCTTAGGGACAGGGGGCAATCAGCCCCAGCATTTT	CASSLGTGGNQPQHF
few	TRBD1	TRBV29-1	TRBJ1-2	TGCAGCGTCCCGACAGGGTATGGCTACACCTTC	CSVPTGYGYTF
-	TRBD2	TRBV14	TRBJ2-1	TGTGCCAGCAGTACTAGCGGGGTCATAATCAATGAGCAGTTCTTC	CASSTSGVIINEQFF
-	TRBD2	TRBV19	TRBJ2-7	TGTGCCAGTAGTGATGGGGGGGTCGAGCAGTACTTC	CASSDGGVEQYF
-	-	TRBV27	TRBJ2-7	TGTGCCAGCAGTCGAGGGCAGGGGCCTTTCTACGAGCAGTACTTC	CASSRGQGPFYEQYF
-	-	TRBV18	TRBJ1-1	TGTGCCAGCTCACCTTCTTTCGAACAGAGCACTGAAGCTTTCTTT	CASSPSFEQSTEAFF
-	TRBD2	TRBV5-4	TRBJ2-1	TGTGCCAGCAGCGAGACTAGCGGGAGCTACAATGAGCAGTTCTTC	CASSETSGSYNEQFF
-	TRBD2	TRBV19	TRBJ2-7	TGTGCCAGTAGTGCCTCTAGCGGGGGTACCTACGAGCAGTACTTC	CASSASSGGTYEQYF
-	-	TRBV13	TRBJ1-3	TGTGCCAGCAGCTTCTCGACAGTTCCAGAAGGGATATTCTCTGGAAACACCATATATTTT	CASSFSTVPEGIFSGNTIYF